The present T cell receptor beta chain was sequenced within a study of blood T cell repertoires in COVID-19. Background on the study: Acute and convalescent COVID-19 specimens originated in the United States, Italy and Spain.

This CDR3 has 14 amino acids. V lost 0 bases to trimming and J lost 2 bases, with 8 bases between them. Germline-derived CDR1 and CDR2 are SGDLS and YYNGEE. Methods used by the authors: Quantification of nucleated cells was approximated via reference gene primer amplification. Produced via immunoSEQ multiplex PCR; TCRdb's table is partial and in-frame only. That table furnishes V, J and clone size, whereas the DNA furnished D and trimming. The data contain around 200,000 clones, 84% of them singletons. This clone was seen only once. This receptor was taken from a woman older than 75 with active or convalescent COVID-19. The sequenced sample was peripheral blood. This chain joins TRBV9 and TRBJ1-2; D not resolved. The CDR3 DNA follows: TGTGCCAGCAGCGTAGGAGGAGGGAACTATGGCTACACCTTC. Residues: CASSVGGGNYGYTF.